Listed below are T cell receptor beta chains from one sample, sequenced in a study of cytomegalovirus exposure and HLA in healthy donors. Measured with immunoSEQ multiplex PCR; TCRdb has only the in-frame clones, and not every one. The table records some 180,000 clones, roughly 72% of them present only once. The sample comprised PBMCs. The origin of the receptors is a man under 40 in good health and CMV-seronegative. CDR3s include the opening cysteine and the closing phenylalanine or tryptophan. Fields, in order: J gene, clone size, V gene, D gene, CDR3 DNA, CDR3 protein. The D gene is left open where the match is weak. Part of the rows lack a size; the others show once, few, many or a class for expanded clones.

TRBJ2-3 | - | TRBV27 | - | TGTGCCAGCAGTTTATTGGCCAGAACGTCCCGTGATACGCAGTATTTT | CASSLLARTSRDTQYF
TRBJ2-1 | few | TRBV6-5 | - | TGTGCCAGCACCCCGGACAAATCCTACAATGAGCAGTTCTTC | CASTPDKSYNEQFF
TRBJ2-3 | - | TRBV5-1 | - | TGCGCCAGCAGCTCAAGGACAGACCACACAGATACGCAGTATTTT | CASSSRTDHTDTQYF
TRBJ2-1 | few | TRBV29-1 | - | TGCAGCGTTGCAACAGAATCCTACAATGAGCAGTTCTTC | CSVATESYNEQFF
TRBJ2-7 | - | TRBV7-9 | TRBD1 | TGTGCCAGCAGCTCGCCGGGACAGGGGACCTACGAGCAGTACTTC | CASSSPGQGTYEQYF
TRBJ2-3 | - | TRBV6-1 | TRBD2 | TGTGCCAGCAGTCCAACCGGGACTATCCAGTATTTT | CASSPTGTIQYF
TRBJ2-7 | - | TRBV4-1 | - | TGCGCCAGCAGCCAAGATTTGGCCAGCTACGAGCAGTACTTC | CASSQDLASYEQYF
TRBJ2-7 | - | TRBV4-1 | TRBD1 | TGCGCCAGCAGCCCTCAGGGGCAGGGGGTGGGGGAGCAGTACTTC | CASSPQGQGVGEQYF
TRBJ1-5 | - | TRBV11-3 | - | TGTGCCAGCAGTTTCTTCGGGAACTATCAGCCCCAGCATTTT | CASSFFGNYQPQHF
TRBJ2-5 | - | TRBV11-2 | TRBD2 | TGTGCCAGCAGCTTTAGCGGGAGCAGAGAGACCCAGTACTTC | CASSFSGSRETQYF
TRBJ2-7 | - | TRBV29-1 | TRBD2 | TGCAGCGCCCTGGGGGGAGGGATCGGGAACGAGCAGTACTTC | CSALGGGIGNEQYF
TRBJ1-1 | - | TRBV29-1 | - | TGCAGCACCGCTGGGGACTCCGCTGAAGCTTTCTTT | CSTAGDSAEAFF
TRBJ2-6 | - | TRBV5-4 | TRBD1 | TGTGCCAGCAGCTTGGGGCTACAGGGGGCTGGGGCCAACGTCCTGACTTTC | CASSLGLQGAGANVLTF
TRBJ2-7 | once | TRBV9 | TRBD2 | TGTGCCAGCAGCGCTTCTAGCGGGAGGGTAGACGAGCAGTACTTC | CASSASSGRVDEQYF
TRBJ1-2 | - | TRBV5-1 | TRBD1 | TGCGCCAGCAGCCCGCGGACAGGGGGCGATTTCTATGGCTACACCTTC | CASSPRTGGDFYGYTF
TRBJ2-7 | few | TRBV28 | TRBD2 | TGTGCCAGCCTTCCGTGGACTAGCGGGACCTACGAGCAGTACTTC | CASLPWTSGTYEQYF
TRBJ2-3 | - | TRBV9 | - | TGTGCCAGCAGCGTAGACAGGGCAGATACGCAGTATTTT | CASSVDRADTQYF
TRBJ2-7 | few | TRBV29-1 | TRBD1 | TGCAGCGTTGCCCCCACCGGCCAGACAGGGTTGCAGTACTTC | CSVAPTGQTGLQYF
TRBJ2-7 | - | TRBV13 | - | TGTGCCAGCAGCACGTTCGGGTTAAGAGTCGAGCAGTACTTC | CASSTFGLRVEQYF
TRBJ1-1 | once | TRBV12-5 | - | TGTGCTAGTGGCTTGGCAACGACAGGTGAAGCTTTCTTT | CASGLATTGEAFF
TRBJ2-5 | few | TRBV11-1 | TRBD1 | TGTGCCAGCAGCCACAGGGGAGAGGTGGTGGAGACCCAGTACTTC | CASSHRGEVVETQYF
TRBJ2-5 | - | TRBV5-1 | TRBD1 | TGCGCCAGCAGCAAACGGACAGGTGGTGACCTTGAGACCCAGTACTTC | CASSKRTGGDLETQYF
TRBJ2-1 | - | TRBV25-1 | TRBD1 | TGTGCCAGCAGTGAAGCCGACAGGGACTCCTACAATGAGCAGTTCTTC | CASSEADRDSYNEQFF
TRBJ2-3 | - | TRBV2 | TRBD2 | TGTGCCAGCAGAAGACTAGCGGGAGTAGGCACAGATACGCAGTATTTT | CASRRLAGVGTDTQYF
TRBJ2-7 | - | TRBV5-6 | - | TGTGCCAGCAGCTGGGGGACTGGGCTAGAGCAGTACTTC | CASSWGTGLEQYF
TRBJ2-1 | once | TRBV27 | - | TGTGCCAGCAGTTGGGGACAATCCTACTACAATGAGCAGTTCTTC | CASSWGQSYYNEQFF
TRBJ2-7 | - | TRBV29-1 | TRBD1 | TGCAGCGTTATGGGAGACAGGGAGAGCGAGCAGTACTTC | CSVMGDRESEQYF